What follows are 22 T cell receptor beta chains derived from one specimen sequenced in a study of beta chain features in type 1 diabetes. Expressed TCRB transcripts were sequenced because the isolated RNA had all been reverse transcribed beforehand. Sequencing used immunoSEQ multiplex PCR; TCRdb keeps in-frame clones, though not all of them. The sample holds roughly 450,000 clones, about 10% seen once. Material for sequencing was naive CD4+ T cells from blood. These receptor sequences come from a woman under 30 in good health.

This clone turned up a few times. The chain links TRBV4-3 to TRBJ1-1; D not resolved. The germline gives CDR1 LGHNA, CDR2 YSLEER. This CDR3 has 14 residues. Trimming pared 1 base from V and 2 bases from J, leaving 8 bases between. The DNA for the CDR3 is TGCGCCAGCAGCCAAGTCATGCTAAACACTGAAGCTTTCTTT. Protein sequence: CASSQVMLNTEAFF.

The CDR3 coding sequence is TGTGCCAGCAGTGCCCTCCGGGAGCTCCGGGGGTACGAGCAGTACTTC. Translation gives CASSALRELRGYEQYF. The chain joins TRBV7-9 to TRBJ2-7; D may be TRBD2 (6 bases). The CDR3 loop spans 16 amino acids. The V gene lost 6 bases and the J gene lost 4 bases, with 22 bases spanning the gap. Germline V CDR1 and CDR2: SEHNR, FQNEAQ (reference sequence).

This rearrangement joins TRBV11-3 to TRBJ2-1, with D perhaps TRBD1 (6 bases). With 3 bases removed from V and 5 bases from J, the gap between germline ends came to 8 bases. The CDR3 totals 13 residues. The germline CDR1 and CDR2 sequences are SGHNT and YENEEA. CDR3 DNA: TGTGCCAGCAGCTTCGGACAGCACAATGAGCAGTTCTTC. This translates into CASSFGQHNEQFF.

V gene TRBV7-9 combines with J gene TRBJ1-1, with D unresolved. CDR1 and CDR2 (germline): SEHNR, FQNEAQ (reference sequence). V dropped 6 bases and J dropped 1 base, with 9 bases sitting between them. The CDR3 runs to 13 residues. The CDR3 region is CASSPIPNTEAFF. CDR3 DNA sequence: TGTGCCAGCAGTCCCATCCCGAACACTGAAGCTTTCTTT.

This chain uses TRBV7-9 with TRBJ1-6; a weak D match, TRBD1 (6 bases). CDR1 and CDR2 from the germline V gene are SEHNR and FQNEAQ (reference sequence). The CDR3 spans 15 residues. V dropped 2 bases and J dropped 7 bases, with 12 bases sitting between them. The CDR3 region has the DNA TGTGCCAGCAGCTTATACAGGGAGGGCAATTCACCCCTCCACTTT. It is translated as CASSLYREGNSPLHF.

The gene calls are TRBV7-2 and TRBJ2-2; D ambiguous. V was pared by 1 base and J by 0 bases, with 12 bases between. In germline, CDR1 is SGHTA, CDR2 FQGNSA. The CDR3 contains 17 residues. In nucleotides, the CDR3 is TGTGCCAGCAGCTTAGTAGTCAGGTTCCCGAACACCGGGGAGCTGTTTTTT. It encodes CASSLVVRFPNTGELFF. Full variable domain (missing parts from reference TRBV7-2 and TRBJ2-2): GAGVSQSPSNKVTEKGKDVELRCDPISGHTALYWYRQSLGQGLEFLIYFQGNSAPDKSGLPSDRFSAERTGGSVSTLTIQRTQQEDSAVYLCASSLVVRFPNTGELFFGEGSRLTVL.

This clone was counted between two and nine times. The J gene is TRBJ1-3, the V gene TRBV15; D is perhaps TRBD1 (6 bases). CDR3 length equals 20 residues. Trimming took off 1 base at V and 3 bases at J, with 25 bases between the two ends. Germline V gene lookup returns CDR1 LNHNV and CDR2 YYDKDF (reference sequence). For the CDR3, the DNA is TGTGCCACCAGCAGAGGAACCTTCGGGGACATAGGAAACTTTGGAAACACCATATATTTT. Translation: CATSRGTFGDIGNFGNTIYF.

This clone was detected only a few times. The rearrangement joins TRBV14 to TRBJ2-3; no reliable D call. Germline assignment: CDR1 SGHDN and CDR2 FVKESK. The CDR3 sequence is 13 residues long. Trimming stripped 0 bases from V and 5 bases from J, with 6 bases between. CDR3 bases: TGTGCCAGCAGCCAAGAAATGGGAGATACGCAGTATTTT. Its translation is CASSQEMGDTQYF.

Here the CDR3 DNA reads TGTGCCAGCAGCCCCAGCCGGGGACTAGCGGGAGTGGGGCTCGGTGAGCAGTTCTTC. Amino acids: CASSPSRGLAGVGLGEQFF. The genes are TRBV9 and TRBJ2-1; TRBD2 agrees at 14 bases. Per the germline V gene, CDR1 is SGDLS and CDR2 is YYNGEE. There are 19 residues in the CDR3. The V and J ends lost 4 bases and 9 bases, in that order; junction bases with no gene match: 18.

The chain employs TRBV9 and TRBJ1-6; TRBD1 aligns across 8 bases. Germline-derived CDR1 and CDR2 are SGDLS and YYNGEE. The CDR3 has 17 amino acids. V lost 0 bases to trimming and J lost 6 bases; unmatched junction nucleotides: 8. This CDR3 is CASSVAKTGVCNSPLHF. DNA for the CDR3: TGTGCCAGCAGCGTAGCTAAGACAGGGGTCTGTAATTCACCCCTCCACTTT. Full variable domain (rest looked up from reference TRBV9 and TRBJ1-6): DSGVTQTPKHLITATGQRVTLRCSPRSGDLSVYWYQQSLDQGLQFLIQYYNGEERAKGNILERFSAQQFPDLHSELNLSSLELGDSALYFCASSVAKTGVCNSPLHFGNGTRLTVT.

The chain employs TRBV6-5 and TRBJ2-3, with TRBD2 as a possible D gene (5 bases). The V gene lost 6 bases and the J gene lost 3 bases, with 7 bases spanning the gap. Germline V lookup: CDR1 MNHEY, CDR2 SVGAGI. The length of the CDR3 is 12 residues. CDR3 nucleotide sequence: TGTGCCAGCAGCGGGATAACAGATACGCAGTATTTT. It encodes CASSGITDTQYF.

With regard to this clone: Germline and junction disagree at one end, which may indicate a read error. The CDR3 sequence: CASSLAGLAERAVF. The CDR3 bases are TGTGCCAGCAGCTTAGCGGGACTAGCTGAGCGAGCGGTCTTC. V usage is TRBV7-2 and J usage is TRBJ2-1; 9 positions match TRBD2. Germline V gene lookup returns CDR1 SGHTA and CDR2 FQGNSA. CDR3 length: 14 residues.

This clone was recorded a few times. The rearrangement links TRBV14 to TRBJ2-3; D gene uncertain. Germline values: CDR1 SGHDN, CDR2 FVKESK. Between the trimmed V and J ends, which lost 3 bases and 9 bases, there was a span of 10 bases. The CDR3 length is 12 residues. Here the CDR3 reads CASSHRLLTQYF. DNA of the CDR3: TGTGCCAGCAGCCATCGCCTTTTAACGCAGTATTTT.

This clone was recorded a few times. Here the CDR3 DNA reads TGTGCCAGCAGCTACCGTCAGGGGAACTATGGCTACACCTTC. This codes for CASSYRQGNYGYTF. This chain links TRBV7-2 with TRBJ1-2; D is perhaps TRBD1 (6 bases). V lost 4 bases and J 2 bases, leaving 11 bases between the germline ends. The germline CDR1 and CDR2 sequences are SGHTA and FQGNSA. The CDR3 covers 14 residues.

A few counts support this clone. This chain uses TRBV4-3 with TRBJ1-1, with D possibly matching TRBD1 (6 bases). The germline CDR1 and CDR2 sequences are LGHNA and YSLEER. V lost 4 bases to trimming and J lost 0 bases, with 9 bases between them. The CDR3 is made up of 14 amino acids. DNA for the CDR3: TGCGCCAGCAGCCCAGGGGCGGTGAACACTGAAGCTTTCTTT. Translation: CASSPGAVNTEAFF.

The chain carries TRBV29-1 and TRBJ1-4, with a tentative D call TRBD1 (5 bases). Germline V gene sequence: CDR1 SQVTM, CDR2 ANQGSEA. The length of the CDR3 is 13 residues. V lost 7 bases and J 5 bases, leaving 14 bases between the germline ends. The CDR3 DNA sequence: TGCAGCGCTAGAAAGGGGCTAAATGAAAAACTGTTTTTT. It encodes CSARKGLNEKLFF.

The sample holds a few counts of this clone. This chain joins TRBV28 and TRBJ2-7; a possible D gene is TRBD1 (6 bases). There are 14 residues in the CDR3. Germline V gene lookup returns CDR1 MDHEN and CDR2 SYDVKM. V was pared by 6 bases and J by 5 bases, with 17 bases between. The CDR3, as DNA: TGTGCCAGCAGCAACACAGGGATCCCCCACGAGCAGTACGTC. Protein sequence: CASSNTGIPHEQYV.

The chain links TRBV4-1 to TRBJ2-6, with D possibly being TRBD1 (6 bases). Germline V gene lookup returns CDR1 MGHRA and CDR2 YSYEKL. The V gene lost 9 bases and the J gene lost 4 bases, with 13 bases spanning the gap. The CDR3 extends over 14 amino acids. The CDR3 DNA reads TGCGCCAGTTCGTGGGGGCTCGGGGCCAACGTCCTGACTTTC. Its translation is CASSWGLGANVLTF.

The chain recombines TRBV10-2 with TRBJ2-7, with TRBD2 matching 9 bases. The CDR3 totals 14 residues. CDR1 is WSHSY and CDR2 is SAAADI in the germline V gene. V lost 0 bases, J lost 7 bases, and 4 bases stayed unmatched. CDR3 sequence reads: CASSESTLAGEQYF. The DNA for the CDR3 is TGCGCCAGCAGTGAGTCGACGCTAGCGGGGGAGCAGTACTTC.

There are a few counts of this clone. The V and J genes are TRBV9 and TRBJ2-2; D call uncertain. Germline CDR1 SGDLS, CDR2 YYNGEE. The CDR3 covers 15 residues. V was shortened by 3 bases and J by 0 bases, with 9 bases between the two germline ends. CDR3 sequence: CASSGPVANTGELFF. The DNA for the CDR3 is TGTGCCAGCAGCGGGCCGGTCGCGAACACCGGGGAGCTGTTTTTT.

This clone has a handful of counts. The chain recombines TRBV27 with TRBJ2-7; D is unclear. The CDR3 is 15 amino acids. V was cut by 3 bases and J by 0 bases, with 12 bases left in between. CDR1 MNHEY and CDR2 SMNVEV come from the germline V gene (reference sequence). CDR3 sequence reads: CASSFTGIVSYEQYV. CDR3 coding DNA: TGTGCCAGCAGTTTTACGGGTATAGTCTCCTACGAGCAGTACGTC.

For the CDR3, the DNA is TGTGCCAGCAGTTATCGGGACAGGGTAACCTACGAGCAGTACGTC. Its protein product is CASSYRDRVTYEQYV. The chain couples TRBV6-5 to TRBJ2-7, with 9 bases that match TRBD1. The CDR3 length is 15 residues. Germline V CDR1 and CDR2: MNHEY, SVGAGI. Trimming cost V 3 bases and J 2 bases; bases outside gene matches: 5.